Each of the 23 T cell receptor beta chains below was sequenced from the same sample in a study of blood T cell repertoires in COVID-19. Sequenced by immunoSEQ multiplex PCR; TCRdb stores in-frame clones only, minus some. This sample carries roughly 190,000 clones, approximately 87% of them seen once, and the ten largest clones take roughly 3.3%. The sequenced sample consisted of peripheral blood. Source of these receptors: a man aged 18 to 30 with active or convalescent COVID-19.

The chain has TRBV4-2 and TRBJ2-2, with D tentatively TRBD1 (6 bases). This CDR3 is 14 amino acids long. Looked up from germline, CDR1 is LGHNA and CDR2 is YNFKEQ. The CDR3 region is CASRWGLGTGELFF. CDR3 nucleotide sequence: TGTGCTTCACGCTGGGGGCTGGGAACCGGGGAGCTGTTTTTT.

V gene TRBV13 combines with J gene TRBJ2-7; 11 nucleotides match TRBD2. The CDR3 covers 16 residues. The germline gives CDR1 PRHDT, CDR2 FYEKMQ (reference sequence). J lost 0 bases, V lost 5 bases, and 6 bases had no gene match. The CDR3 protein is CASSIRLAGPSYEQYF. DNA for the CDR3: TGTGCCAGCAGCATAAGACTAGCGGGACCCTCCTACGAGCAGTACTTC.

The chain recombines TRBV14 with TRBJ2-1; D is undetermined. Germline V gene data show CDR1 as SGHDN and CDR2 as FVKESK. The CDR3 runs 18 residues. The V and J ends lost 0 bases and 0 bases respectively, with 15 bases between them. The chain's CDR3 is CASSQDLSLLSSYNEQFF. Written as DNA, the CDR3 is TGTGCCAGCAGCCAAGATTTAAGCCTCTTAAGCTCCTACAATGAGCAGTTCTTC.

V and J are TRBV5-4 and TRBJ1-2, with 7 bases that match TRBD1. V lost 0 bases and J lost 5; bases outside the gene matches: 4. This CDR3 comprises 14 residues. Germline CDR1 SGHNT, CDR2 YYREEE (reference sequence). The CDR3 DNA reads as TGTGCCAGCAGCTTGGGTGACAGGGTGTATGGCTACACCTTC. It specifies CASSLGDRVYGYTF.

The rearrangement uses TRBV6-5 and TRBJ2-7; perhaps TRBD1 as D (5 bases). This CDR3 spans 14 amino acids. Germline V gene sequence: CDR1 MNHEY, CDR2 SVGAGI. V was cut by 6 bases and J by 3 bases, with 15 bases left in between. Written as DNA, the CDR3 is TGTGCCAGCAGCCCAACAGGAGTTGGCTACGAGCAGTACGTC. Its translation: CASSPTGVGYEQYV.

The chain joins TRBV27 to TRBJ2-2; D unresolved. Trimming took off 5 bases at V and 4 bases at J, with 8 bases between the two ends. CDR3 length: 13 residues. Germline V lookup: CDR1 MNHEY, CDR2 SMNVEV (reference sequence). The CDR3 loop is CASSRGFTGELFF. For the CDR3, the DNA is TGTGCCAGCAGTAGAGGATTCACCGGGGAGCTGTTTTTT.

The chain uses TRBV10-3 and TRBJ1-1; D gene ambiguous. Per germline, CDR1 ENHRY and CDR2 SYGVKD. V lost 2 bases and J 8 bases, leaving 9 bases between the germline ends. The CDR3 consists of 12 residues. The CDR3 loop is CAISEESWEAFF. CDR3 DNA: TGTGCCATCAGTGAGGAGAGTTGGGAAGCTTTCTTT.

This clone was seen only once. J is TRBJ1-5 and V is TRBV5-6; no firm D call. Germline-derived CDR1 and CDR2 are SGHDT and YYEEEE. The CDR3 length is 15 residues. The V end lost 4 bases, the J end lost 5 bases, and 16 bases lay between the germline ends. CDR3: CASSRGGMYDQPQHF. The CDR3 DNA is TGTGCCAGCAGCCGAGGAGGGATGTATGATCAGCCCCAGCATTTT.

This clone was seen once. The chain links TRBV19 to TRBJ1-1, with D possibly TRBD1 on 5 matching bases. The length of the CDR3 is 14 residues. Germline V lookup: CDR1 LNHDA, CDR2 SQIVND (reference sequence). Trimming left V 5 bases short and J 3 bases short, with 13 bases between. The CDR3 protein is CASSDVRVYTEAFF. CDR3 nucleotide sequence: TGTGCCAGTAGTGACGTCAGGGTATACACTGAAGCTTTCTTT.

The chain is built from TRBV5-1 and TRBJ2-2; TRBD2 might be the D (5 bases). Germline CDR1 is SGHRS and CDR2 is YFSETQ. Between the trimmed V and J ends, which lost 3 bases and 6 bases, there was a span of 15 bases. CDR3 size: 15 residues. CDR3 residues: CASSSDGDVAGELFF. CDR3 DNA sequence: TGCGCCAGCAGCTCGGACGGGGATGTCGCCGGGGAGCTGTTTTTT.

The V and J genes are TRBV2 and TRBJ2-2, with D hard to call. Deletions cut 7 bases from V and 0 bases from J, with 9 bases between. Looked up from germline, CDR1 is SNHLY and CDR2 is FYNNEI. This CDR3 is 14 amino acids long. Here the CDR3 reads CASIRQPNTGELFF. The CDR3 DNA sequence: TGTGCCAGCATCAGGCAACCGAACACCGGGGAGCTGTTTTTT.

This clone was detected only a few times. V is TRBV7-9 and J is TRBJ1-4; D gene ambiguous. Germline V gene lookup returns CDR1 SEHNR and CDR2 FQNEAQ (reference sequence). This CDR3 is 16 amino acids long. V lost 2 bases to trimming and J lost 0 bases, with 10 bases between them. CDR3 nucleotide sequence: TGTGCCAGCAGCTTAATTTCGGGAGCAACTAATGAAAAACTGTTTTTT. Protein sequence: CASSLISGATNEKLFF.

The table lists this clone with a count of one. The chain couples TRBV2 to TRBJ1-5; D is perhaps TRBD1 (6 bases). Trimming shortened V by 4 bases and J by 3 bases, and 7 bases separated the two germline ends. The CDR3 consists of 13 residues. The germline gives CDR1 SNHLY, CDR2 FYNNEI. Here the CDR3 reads CASSGQVNQPQHF. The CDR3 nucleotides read TGTGCCAGCAGTGGACAGGTCAATCAGCCCCAGCATTTT.

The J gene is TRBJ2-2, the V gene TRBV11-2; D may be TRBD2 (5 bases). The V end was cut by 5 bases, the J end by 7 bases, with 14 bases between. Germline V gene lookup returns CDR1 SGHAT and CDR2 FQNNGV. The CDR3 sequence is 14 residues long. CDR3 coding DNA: TGTGCCAGCAGCCAGCGACTTGAGGGCGGGGAGCTGTTTTTT. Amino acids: CASSQRLEGGELFF.

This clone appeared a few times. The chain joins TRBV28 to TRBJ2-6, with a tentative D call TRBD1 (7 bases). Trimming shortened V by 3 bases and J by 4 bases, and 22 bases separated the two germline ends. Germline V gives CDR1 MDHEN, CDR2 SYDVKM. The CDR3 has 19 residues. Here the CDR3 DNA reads TGTGCCAGCAGTTTGGAGGGGGCGCTGGTGGTCACGGGGGCCAACGTCCTGACTTTC. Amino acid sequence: CASSLEGALVVTGANVLTF.

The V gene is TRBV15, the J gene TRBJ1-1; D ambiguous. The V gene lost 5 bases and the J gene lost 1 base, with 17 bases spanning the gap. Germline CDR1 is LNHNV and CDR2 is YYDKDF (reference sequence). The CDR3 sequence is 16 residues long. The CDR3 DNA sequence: TGTGCCACCAGCCCAAACCCAGCAGCTAGGAACACTGAAGCTTTCTTT. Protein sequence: CATSPNPAARNTEAFF.

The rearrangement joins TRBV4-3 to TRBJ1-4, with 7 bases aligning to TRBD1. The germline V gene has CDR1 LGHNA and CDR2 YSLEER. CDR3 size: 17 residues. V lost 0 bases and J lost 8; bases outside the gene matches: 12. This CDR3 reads CASSQDPLTGSNEKLFF. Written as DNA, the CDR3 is TGCGCCAGCAGCCAAGACCCCCTGACAGGGTCCAACGAAAAACTGTTTTTT.

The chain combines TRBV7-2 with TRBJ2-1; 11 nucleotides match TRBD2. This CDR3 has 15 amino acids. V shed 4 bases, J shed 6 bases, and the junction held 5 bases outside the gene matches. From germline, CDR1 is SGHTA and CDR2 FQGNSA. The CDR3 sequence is CASSSSGRKFNEQFF. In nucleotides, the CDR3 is TGTGCCAGCAGCTCTAGCGGGAGGAAGTTCAATGAGCAGTTCTTC.

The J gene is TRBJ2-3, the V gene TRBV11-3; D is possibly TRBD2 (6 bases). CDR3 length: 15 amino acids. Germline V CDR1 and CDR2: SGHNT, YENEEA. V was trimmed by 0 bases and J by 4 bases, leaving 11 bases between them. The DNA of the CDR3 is TGTGCCAGCAGCTTAGATATGGGAGGATCAGATACGCAGTATTTT. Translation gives CASSLDMGGSDTQYF.

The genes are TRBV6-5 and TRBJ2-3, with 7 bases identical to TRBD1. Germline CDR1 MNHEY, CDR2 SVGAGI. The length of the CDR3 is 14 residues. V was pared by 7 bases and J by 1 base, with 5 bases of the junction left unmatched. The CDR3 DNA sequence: TGTGCCAGCACCCGGACAGGTCGCACAGATACGCAGTATTTT. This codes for CASTRTGRTDTQYF.

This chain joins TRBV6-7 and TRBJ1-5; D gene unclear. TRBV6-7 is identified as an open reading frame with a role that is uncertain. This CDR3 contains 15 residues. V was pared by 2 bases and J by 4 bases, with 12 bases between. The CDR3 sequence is CASSYPTAENQPQHF. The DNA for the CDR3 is TGTGCCAGCAGTTACCCAACAGCAGAGAATCAGCCCCAGCATTTT.

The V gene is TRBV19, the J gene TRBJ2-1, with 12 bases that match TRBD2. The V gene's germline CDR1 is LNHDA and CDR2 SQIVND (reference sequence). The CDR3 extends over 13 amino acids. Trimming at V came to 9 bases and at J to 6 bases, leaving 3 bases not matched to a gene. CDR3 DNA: TGTGCCAGCGGACTAGCGGGGCTCAATGAGCAGTTCTTC. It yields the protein CASGLAGLNEQFF.

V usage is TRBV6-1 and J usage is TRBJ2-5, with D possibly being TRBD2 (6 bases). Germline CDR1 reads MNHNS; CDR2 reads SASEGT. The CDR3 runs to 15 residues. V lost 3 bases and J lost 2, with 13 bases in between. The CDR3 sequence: CASSDWGDLQETQYF. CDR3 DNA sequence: TGTGCCAGCAGTGATTGGGGGGACCTGCAAGAGACCCAGTACTTC.